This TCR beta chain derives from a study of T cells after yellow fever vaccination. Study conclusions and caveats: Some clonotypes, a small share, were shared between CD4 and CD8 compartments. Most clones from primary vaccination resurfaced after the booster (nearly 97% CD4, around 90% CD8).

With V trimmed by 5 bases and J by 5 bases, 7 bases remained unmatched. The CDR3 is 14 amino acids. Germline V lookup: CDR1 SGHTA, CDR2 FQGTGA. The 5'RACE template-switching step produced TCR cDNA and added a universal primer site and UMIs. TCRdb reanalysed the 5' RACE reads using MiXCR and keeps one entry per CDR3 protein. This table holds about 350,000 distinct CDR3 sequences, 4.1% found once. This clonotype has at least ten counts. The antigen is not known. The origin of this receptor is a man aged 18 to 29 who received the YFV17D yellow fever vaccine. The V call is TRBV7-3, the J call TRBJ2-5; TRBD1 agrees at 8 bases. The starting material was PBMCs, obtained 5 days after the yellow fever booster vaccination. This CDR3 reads CASSRQGQGETQYF. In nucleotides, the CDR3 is TGTGCCAGCAGCCGACAGGGGCAGGGGGAGACCCAGTACTTC.